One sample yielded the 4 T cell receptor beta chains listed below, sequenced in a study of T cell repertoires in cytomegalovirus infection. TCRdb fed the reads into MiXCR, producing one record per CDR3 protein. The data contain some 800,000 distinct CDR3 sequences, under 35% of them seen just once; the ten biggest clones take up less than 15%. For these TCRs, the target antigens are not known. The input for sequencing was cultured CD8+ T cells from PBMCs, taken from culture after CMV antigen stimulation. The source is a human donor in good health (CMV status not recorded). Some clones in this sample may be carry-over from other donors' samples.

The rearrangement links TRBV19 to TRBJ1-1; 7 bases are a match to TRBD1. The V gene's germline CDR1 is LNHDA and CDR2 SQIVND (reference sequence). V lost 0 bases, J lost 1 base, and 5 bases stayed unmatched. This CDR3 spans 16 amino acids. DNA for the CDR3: TGTGCCAGTAGTATAGACAGGGGGGCGAGGAACACTGAAGCTTTCTTT. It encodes CASSIDRGARNTEAFF. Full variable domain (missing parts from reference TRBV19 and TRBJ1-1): DGGITQSPKYLFRKEGQNVTLSCEQNLNHDAMYWYRQDPGQGLRLIYYSQIVNDFQKGDIAEGYSVSREKKESFPLTVTSAQKNPTAFYLCASSIDRGARNTEAFFGQGTRLTVV.

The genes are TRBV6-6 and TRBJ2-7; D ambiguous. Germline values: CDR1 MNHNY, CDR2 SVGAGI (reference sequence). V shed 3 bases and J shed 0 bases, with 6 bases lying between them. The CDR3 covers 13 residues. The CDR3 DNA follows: TGTGCCAGCAGTTATGGGGTCTCCTACGAGCAGTACGTC. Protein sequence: CASSYGVSYEQYV.

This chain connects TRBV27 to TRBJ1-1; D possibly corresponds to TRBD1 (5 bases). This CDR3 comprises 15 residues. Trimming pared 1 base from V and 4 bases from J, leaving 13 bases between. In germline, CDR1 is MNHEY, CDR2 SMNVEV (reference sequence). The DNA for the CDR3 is TGTGCCAGCAGTTTATGGCAAGGGGTAAGCACTGAAGCTTTCTTT. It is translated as CASSLWQGVSTEAFF.

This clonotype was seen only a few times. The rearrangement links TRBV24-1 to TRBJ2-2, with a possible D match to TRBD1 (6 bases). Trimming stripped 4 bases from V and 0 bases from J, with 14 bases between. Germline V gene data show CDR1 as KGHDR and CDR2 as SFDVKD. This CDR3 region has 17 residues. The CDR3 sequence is CATSDRDITPNTGELFF. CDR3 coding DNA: TGTGCCACCAGTGACAGGGACATTACTCCGAACACCGGGGAGCTGTTTTTT.